This T cell receptor beta chain was sequenced during a study of blood T cells in healthy people across ages. A minimum of 6 micrograms of total RNA was extracted per sample. A sample-barcoded 5' primer and a J-beta primer mix were used in a second PCR of about 7 to 12 cycles. The study obtained at least 3 million CDR3-containing paired-end reads from every sample. TCRdb used MiXCR to reprocess the 5' RACE reads, holding one entry per CDR3 protein. The sample carries nearly 1 million distinct CDR3 sequences, 51% recorded once. The germline V gene has CDR1 SGHRS and CDR2 YFSETQ. V was clipped by 0 bases and J by 4 bases; unmatched bases: 7. The CDR3 spans 17 residues.

The receptor comes from a woman aged 55-70 years in good health. The genes are TRBV5-1 and TRBJ2-2, with 9 bases that match TRBD1. Sequenced: blood. The CDR3 sequence: CASSLAPDRGSTGELFF. In DNA form, the CDR3 reads TGCGCCAGCAGCTTGGCGCCGGACAGGGGTTCCACCGGGGAGCTGTTTTTT. Full variable domain (remainder filled in from reference TRBV5-1 and TRBJ2-2): KAGVTQTPRYLIKTRGQQVTLSCSPISGHRSVSWYQQTPGQGLQFLFEYFSETQRNKGNFPGRFSGRQFSNSRSEMNVSTLELGDSALYLCASSLAPDRGSTGELFFGEGSRLTVL.